This TCR beta chain was documented in a study of siplizumab effects on memory and regulatory T cells. Study outcomes and limitations: Contribution to the alloresponse seemed major for naive T cells, which also seemed more diverse than memory cells. Where siplizumab was present, mappable alloreactive CD4+ clones averaged roughly 72% Treg-derived, compared with 25% to 30% in controls. A significant reduction in alloreactive sequences traceable to unstimulated CD4+ memory cells was produced by siplizumab.

Regarding this clone: What it binds is not known.

The length of the CDR3 is 16 residues. Germline V gene sequence: CDR1 SNHLY, CDR2 FYNNEI. The V end was cut by 6 bases, the J end by 0 bases, with 15 bases between. Unstimulated naive, memory, effector memory and TEMRA subsets from a few donor pairs were sequenced. The table came from immunoSEQ multiplex PCR; TCRdb's copy has only in-frame clones and leaves some out. The sample yields about 63,000 clones, less than 90% seen once. The clonotype comes from a human donor in good health. The sample was memory CD4+ T cells sorted from blood. This sequence joins TRBV2 and TRBJ2-1; tentatively, D is TRBD1 or TRBD2 (7 bases each). This CDR3 is CASSPQGGASYNEQFF. CDR3 sequence (DNA): TGTGCCAGCAGCCCTCAGGGGGGGGCCTCCTACAATGAGCAGTTCTTC.